Following are 23 T cell receptor beta chains from one sample sequenced in a study of cutaneous CD30+ T cell lymphoproliferative disorder and hepatitis E. Assay: immunoSEQ multiplex PCR; the TCRdb copy retains only in-frame clones and omits some. Here the sample spans more than 6,500 clones, 65% to 75% being singletons. Input material: blood. Source of these receptors: a human donor with a cutaneous T cell lymphoproliferative disorder associated with hepatitis E virus.

V is TRBV7-2 and J is TRBJ1-4; D ambiguous. CDR3 length: 13 residues. V dropped 5 bases and J dropped 6 bases, with 10 bases sitting between them. CDR1 and CDR2 (germline): SGHTA, FQGNSA. The DNA of the CDR3 is TGTGCCAGCAGCGAAGACTTGTATGAAAAACTGTTTTTT. Amino acid sequence: CASSEDLYEKLFF.

The V gene is TRBV25-1, the J gene TRBJ1-5, with TRBD1 matching 8 bases. Germline values: CDR1 MGHDK, CDR2 SYGVNS. CDR3 length equals 12 residues. The ends lost 8 bases at V and 7 bases at J; junction bases unmatched: 4. The CDR3 spells CASRTGNQPQHF. The CDR3 DNA follows: TGTGCCAGCCGGACAGGGAACCAGCCCCAGCATTTT.

J is TRBJ1-2 and V is TRBV5-1; D ambiguous. The CDR3 consists of 14 residues. Germline V gene sequence: CDR1 SGHRS, CDR2 YFSETQ. Trimming pared 0 bases from V and 4 bases from J, leaving 10 bases between. The CDR3: CASSLAGEGYGYTF. DNA for the CDR3: TGCGCCAGCAGCTTGGCCGGGGAGGGCTATGGCTACACCTTC.

The chain couples TRBV7-9 to TRBJ2-3; unclear D gene. The germline V and J ends were trimmed by 8 bases and 0 bases, with 15 bases remaining between them. Germline V gives CDR1 SEHNR, CDR2 FQNEAQ (reference sequence). The CDR3 has 15 residues. CDR3 nucleotides: TGTGCCAGCCGCCCTTCGGGTCCCAGCACAGATACGCAGTATTTT. Translation: CASRPSGPSTDTQYF.

The chain recombines TRBV20-1 with TRBJ1-2; D remains ambiguous. Germline lookup yields CDR1 DFQATT and CDR2 SNEGSKA (reference sequence). Trimming left V 6 bases short and J 10 bases short, with 12 bases between. This CDR3 has 10 residues. The CDR3 nucleotides read TGCAGTGCCGAGCCGGCTACCTACACCTTC. Its translation: CSAEPATYTF.

This chain joins TRBV11-3 and TRBJ2-2; 7 positions match TRBD1. V shed 1 base, J shed 7 bases, and the junction held 3 bases outside the gene matches. This CDR3 spans 14 amino acids. The germline CDR1 and CDR2 sequences are SGHNT and YENEEA. The CDR3 bases are TGTGCCAGCAGCTTAGGTGGACAGGTCGGGGAGCTGTTTTTT. This codes for CASSLGGQVGELFF.

This clone was detected a few times. The DNA for the CDR3 is TGTGCCATCAAGGGTGCCTACGAGCAGTACTTC. Translating it yields CAIKGAYEQYF. The V gene is TRBV10-3, the J gene TRBJ2-7, with D unresolved. V lost 7 bases and J 2 bases, leaving 6 bases between the germline ends. Germline V CDR1 and CDR2: ENHRY, SYGVKD. This CDR3 contains 11 residues.

V usage is TRBV18 and J usage is TRBJ2-3; D ambiguous. The CDR3 length is 12 residues. Trimming took off 1 base at V and 6 bases at J, with 5 bases between the two ends. Germline values: CDR1 KGHSH, CDR2 LQKENI. CDR3 DNA: TGTGCCAGCTCACCACAACAGGATACGCAGTATTTT. It encodes CASSPQQDTQYF. Filled out from reference TRBV18 and TRBJ2-3, the complete variable domain reads NAGVMQNPRHLVRRRGQEARLRCSPMKGHSHVYWYRQLPEEGLKFMVYLQKENIIDESGMPKERFSAEFPKEGPSILRIQQVVRGDSAAYFCASSPQQDTQYFGPGTRLTVL.

The rearrangement joins TRBV4-3 to TRBJ2-4; D is unclear. The CDR3 has 15 amino acids. V lost 4 bases and J 1 base, leaving 11 bases between the germline ends. Germline lookup yields CDR1 LGHNA and CDR2 YSLEER. Here the CDR3 DNA reads TGCGCCAGCAGCCGAGAGAAGTTCGCCAAAAACATTCAGTACTTC. Translated: CASSREKFAKNIQYF.

The chain uses TRBV4-2 and TRBJ2-1; D is unclear. Trimming removed 0 bases from V and 2 bases from J, with 11 bases in between. The CDR3 has 16 residues. CDR1 and CDR2 from the germline V gene are LGHNA and YNFKEQ. CDR3: CASSQDPPSPYNEQFF. The CDR3 DNA is TGTGCCAGCAGCCAAGACCCGCCGAGCCCCTACAATGAGCAGTTCTTC.

This clone appeared a single time. The rearrangement uses TRBV5-5 and TRBJ1-3; D unresolved. CDR1 and CDR2 from the germline V gene are SGHKS and YYEKEE (reference sequence). V lost 0 bases to trimming and J lost 2 bases, with 6 bases between them. The length of the CDR3 is 14 residues. CDR3 bases: TGTGCCAGCAGCTTGGACCAGGCTGGAAACACCATATATTTT. Residues: CASSLDQAGNTIYF. The complete variable domain, with remaining parts taken from reference TRBV5-5 and TRBJ1-3, reads DAGVTQSPTHLIKTRGQQVTLRCSPISGHKSVSWYQQVLGQGPQFIFQYYEKEERGRGNFPDRFSARQFPNYSSELNVNALLLGDSALYLCASSLDQAGNTIYFGEGSWLTVV.

A single count supports this clone. CDR3 residues: CASSLSMSPQVIYF. For the CDR3, the DNA is TGTGCCAGCAGCTTGTCCATGAGCCCTCAGGTAATCTACTTC. The chain joins TRBV5-6 to TRBJ2-7; D is uncertain. CDR1 SGHDT and CDR2 YYEEEE come from the germline V gene. This CDR3 is 14 amino acids long. V was shortened by 1 base and J by 13 bases, with 21 bases between the two germline ends.

This clone was counted between two and nine times. The chain employs TRBV15 and TRBJ2-1; D gene uncertain. The CDR3 is 12 residues long. The germline gives CDR1 LNHNV, CDR2 YYDKDF (reference sequence). V lost 2 bases, J lost 8 bases, and 7 bases lay in between. The CDR3 bases are TGTGCCACCAGCAGACTTGGTCATGAGCAGTTCTTC. It encodes CATSRLGHEQFF.

The rearrangement joins TRBV7-2 to TRBJ2-1; no clear D gene. This CDR3 has 16 residues. Trimming stripped 4 bases from V and 0 bases from J, with 13 bases between. Germline CDR1 and CDR2: SGHTA and FQGNSA. The CDR3 spells CASSSSLSLSYNEQFF. The CDR3 coding sequence is TGTGCCAGCAGCTCCTCACTATCACTCTCCTACAATGAGCAGTTCTTC.

The chain links TRBV30 to TRBJ2-1; TRBD2 matches 10 bases. Trimming removed 1 base from V and 7 bases from J; junction bases left unmatched: 4. CDR3 size: 14 residues. Germline CDR1 GTSNPN, CDR2 SVGIG (reference sequence). The CDR3 coding sequence is TGTGCCTGGAGTGAACTAGCGGGATGGAATGAGCAGTTCTTC. This translates into CAWSELAGWNEQFF. The variable domain in full, with the rest retrieved from reference TRBV30 and TRBJ2-1, is SQTIHQWPATLVQPVGSPLSLECTVEGTSNPNLYWYRQAAGRGLQLLFYSVGIGQISSEVPQNLSASRPQDRQFILSSKKLLLSDSGFYLCAWSELAGWNEQFFGPGTRLTVL.

This clone was observed a handful of times. The chain joins TRBV7-9 to TRBJ1-4; TRBD1 agrees at 7 bases. After removal of 6 bases from V and 0 bases from J, the junction contained 13 bases not matched to a gene. From germline, CDR1 is SEHNR and CDR2 FQNEAQ (reference sequence). The CDR3 covers 18 residues. CDR3 protein: CASRPGQAAIATNEKLFF. The CDR3 nucleotides read TGTGCCAGCAGACCCGGACAGGCGGCGATCGCAACTAATGAAAAACTGTTTTTT.

The chain carries TRBV21-1 and TRBJ2-7; TRBD1 is the table's D call and was not checked against the DNA. TRBV21-1 is given as a pseudogene. The CDR3 sequence is 13 residues long. The CDR3 sequence is CASSARQGLEQYF. The CDR3 nucleotides read TGTGCCAGCAGCGCCCGACAGGGACTCGAGCAGTACTTC.

This clone was seen just once. This rearrangement joins TRBV5-1 to TRBJ1-2; no clear D gene. CDR1 and CDR2 from the germline V gene are SGHRS and YFSETQ. Trimming shortened V by 1 base and J by 2 bases, and 9 bases separated the two germline ends. The CDR3 contains 14 residues. The chain's CDR3 is CASSLTDGNYGYTF. Written as DNA, the CDR3 is TGCGCCAGCAGCTTGACGGACGGCAACTATGGCTACACCTTC.

The chain links TRBV9 to TRBJ1-1; 7 bases line up with TRBD1. CDR3 length equals 15 residues. The germline CDR1 and CDR2 sequences are SGDLS and YYNGEE. J gave up 0 bases and V 2 bases, and 4 bases lay outside the gene matches. The CDR3 sequence: CASSVQGGMNTEAFF. The CDR3 bases are TGTGCCAGCAGCGTGCAGGGGGGTATGAACACTGAAGCTTTCTTT.

The J gene is TRBJ2-3, the V gene TRBV7-9; tentatively, D is TRBD1 (5 bases). The CDR3 loop spans 13 amino acids. V was trimmed by 5 bases and J by 1 base, leaving 7 bases between them. Germline loops: CDR1 SEHNR, CDR2 FQNEAQ (reference sequence). CDR3 in DNA: TGTGCCAGCAGCATAGGGGGCACAGATACGCAGTATTTT. Protein sequence: CASSIGGTDTQYF.

V gene TRBV7-2 combines with J gene TRBJ2-4, with TRBD1 matching over 8 bases. CDR3 length: 14 amino acids. In germline, CDR1 is SGHTA, CDR2 FQGNSA. The ends lost 5 bases at V and 7 bases at J; junction bases unmatched: 7. The CDR3 nucleotides are TGTGCCAGCAGCGGCTCTCGACAGGGGAACATTCAGTACTTC. Protein product: CASSGSRQGNIQYF.

V usage is TRBV5-6 and J usage is TRBJ1-5, with D possibly being TRBD1 (5 bases). Deletions cut 4 bases from V and 6 bases from J, with 17 bases between. CDR1 is SGHDT and CDR2 is YYEEEE in the germline V gene. The CDR3 is made up of 15 amino acids. This chain's CDR3 is CASSPDPGLGQPQHF. CDR3 nucleotide sequence: TGTGCCAGCAGCCCCGACCCAGGGTTGGGTCAGCCCCAGCATTTT.

The chain joins TRBV4-1 to TRBJ1-3, with D uncertain. The V end lost 0 bases, the J end lost 0 bases, and 6 bases lay between the germline ends. The V gene's germline CDR1 is MGHRA and CDR2 YSYEKL. The CDR3 is 15 residues long. The CDR3 sequence is CASSQDWGSGNTIYF. CDR3 sequence (DNA): TGCGCCAGCAGCCAAGATTGGGGCTCTGGAAACACCATATATTTT.